Included here is one T cell receptor (beta chain) sequence, with context. Sequenced by immunoSEQ multiplex PCR; TCRdb stores in-frame clones only, minus some. The data show under 200,000 clones, roughly 83% seen once. Donors were grouped by their self-reported clinical history. This record comes from a study of blood T cell repertoires in COVID-19. Study summary: Spain, Italy and the United States supplied samples that represented acute and convalescent COVID-19.

Germline-derived CDR1 and CDR2 are SGHVS and FQNEAQ. Trimming removed 1 base at V and 4 bases at J, with 9 bases between. This CDR3 has 14 residues. The receptor comes from a man aged 35 to 55 with acute COVID-19. V and J are TRBV7-8 and TRBJ2-3; weak D call: TRBD2 (5 bases). Sequences were obtained from PBMCs or T cells enriched from blood (not recorded which). The CDR3 region has the DNA TGTGCCAGCAGCTTAGACGGTAGCGCAGATACGCAGTATTTT. It translates to CASSLDGSADTQYF.